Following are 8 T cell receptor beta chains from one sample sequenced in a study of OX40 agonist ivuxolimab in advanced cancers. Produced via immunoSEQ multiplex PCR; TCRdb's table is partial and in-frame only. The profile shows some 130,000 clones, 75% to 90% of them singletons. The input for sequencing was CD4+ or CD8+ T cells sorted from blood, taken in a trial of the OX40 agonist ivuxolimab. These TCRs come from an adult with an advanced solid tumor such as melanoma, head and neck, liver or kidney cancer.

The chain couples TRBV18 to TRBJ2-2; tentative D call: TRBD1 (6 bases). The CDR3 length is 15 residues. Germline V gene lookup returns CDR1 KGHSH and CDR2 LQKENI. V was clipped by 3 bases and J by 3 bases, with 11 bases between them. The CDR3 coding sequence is TGTGCCAGCTCACCTAGGGCAGGGGACACCGGGGAGCTGTTTTTT. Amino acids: CASSPRAGDTGELFF.

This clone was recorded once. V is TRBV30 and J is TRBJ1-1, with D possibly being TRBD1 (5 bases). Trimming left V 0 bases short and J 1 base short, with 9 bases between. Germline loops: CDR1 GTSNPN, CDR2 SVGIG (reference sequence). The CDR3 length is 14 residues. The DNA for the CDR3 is TGTGCCTGGAGTGTCGGAGGGGCGAACACTGAAGCTTTCTTT. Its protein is CAWSVGGANTEAFF.

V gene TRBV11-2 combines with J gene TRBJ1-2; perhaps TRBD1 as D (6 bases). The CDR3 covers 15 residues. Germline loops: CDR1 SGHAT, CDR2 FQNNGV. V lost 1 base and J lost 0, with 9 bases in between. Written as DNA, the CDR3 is TGTGCCAGCAGCTTAGCGGGACATCCTAACTATGGCTACACCTTC. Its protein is CASSLAGHPNYGYTF.

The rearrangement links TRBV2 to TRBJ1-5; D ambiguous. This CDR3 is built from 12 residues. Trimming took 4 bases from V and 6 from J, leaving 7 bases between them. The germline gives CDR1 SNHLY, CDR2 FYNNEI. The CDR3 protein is CASSGSVQPQHF. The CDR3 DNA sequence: TGTGCCAGCAGTGGGTCGGTTCAGCCCCAGCATTTT.

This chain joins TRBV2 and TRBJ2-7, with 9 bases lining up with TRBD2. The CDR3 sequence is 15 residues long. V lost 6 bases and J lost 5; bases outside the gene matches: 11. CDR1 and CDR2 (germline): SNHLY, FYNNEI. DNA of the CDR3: TGTGCCAGCAGGGACCCCCGCGGGGGGGCAAACGAGCAGTACTTC. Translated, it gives CASRDPRGGANEQYF.

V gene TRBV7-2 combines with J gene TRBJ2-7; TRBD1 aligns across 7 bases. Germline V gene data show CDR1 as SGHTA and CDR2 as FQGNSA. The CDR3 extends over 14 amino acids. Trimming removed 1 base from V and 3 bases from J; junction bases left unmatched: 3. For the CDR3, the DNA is TGTGCCAGCAGCTTAGGACAGGGATTCTACGAGCAGTACTTC. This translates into CASSLGQGFYEQYF.

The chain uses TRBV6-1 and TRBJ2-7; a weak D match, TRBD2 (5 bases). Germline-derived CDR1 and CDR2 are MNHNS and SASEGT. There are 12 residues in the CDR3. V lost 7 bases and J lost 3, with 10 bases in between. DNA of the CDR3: TGTGCCAGCACCCGTCGGGACTACGAGCAGTACTTC. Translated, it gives CASTRRDYEQYF.

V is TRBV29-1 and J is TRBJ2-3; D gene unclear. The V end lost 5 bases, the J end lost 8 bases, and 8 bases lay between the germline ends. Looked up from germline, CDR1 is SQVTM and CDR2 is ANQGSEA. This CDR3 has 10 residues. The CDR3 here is CSVHVGTQYF. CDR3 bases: TGCAGCGTTCATGTAGGTACGCAGTATTTT.